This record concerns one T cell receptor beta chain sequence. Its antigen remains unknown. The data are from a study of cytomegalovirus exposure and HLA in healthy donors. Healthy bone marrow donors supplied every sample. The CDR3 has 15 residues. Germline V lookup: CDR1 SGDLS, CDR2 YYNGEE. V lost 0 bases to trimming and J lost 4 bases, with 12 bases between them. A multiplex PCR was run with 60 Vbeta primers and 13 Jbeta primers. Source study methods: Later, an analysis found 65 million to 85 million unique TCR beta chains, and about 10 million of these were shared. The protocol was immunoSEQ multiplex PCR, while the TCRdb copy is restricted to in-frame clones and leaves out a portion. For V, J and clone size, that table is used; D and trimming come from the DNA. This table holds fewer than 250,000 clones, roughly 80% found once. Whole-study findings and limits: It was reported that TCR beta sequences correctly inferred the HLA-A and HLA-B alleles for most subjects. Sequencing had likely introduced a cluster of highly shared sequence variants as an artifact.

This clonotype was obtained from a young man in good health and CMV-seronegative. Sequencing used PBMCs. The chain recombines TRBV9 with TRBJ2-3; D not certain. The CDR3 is CASSVATSDSDTQYF. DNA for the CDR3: TGTGCCAGCAGCGTAGCAACCTCAGATTCAGATACGCAGTATTTT.